Given below is one T cell receptor (beta chain) in context. What antigen it recognizes has not been identified. Nothing much larger sits one base from this clone, and base qualities are not available. The sample is drawn from a study of OX40 agonist ivuxolimab in advanced cancers. A note on the overall study: The costimulatory receptor OX40 (CD134) was targeted by ivuxolimab, a fully human IgG2 agonistic monoclonal antibody. Patients were allowed to have had prior anti-PD-1, anti-PD-L1 or anti-CTLA-4 therapy, and approximately 40% of the dose-escalation patients had been treated with checkpoint inhibitors. The point of sequencing TCRbeta in the periphery was to test whether ivuxolimab changed TCR sequence diversity and drove clonal T-cell expansion. The paper describes the monotherapy dose-escalation part (N of about 54 patients) of the phase I trial of ivuxolimab. Partial responses occurred in three dose-escalation patients, of whom one had hepatocellular carcinoma and two had cutaneous melanoma. Intravenous ivuxolimab was administered to patients every 2 weeks at six dose levels: 0.01, 0.1, 0.3, 1.5, 3 and 10 mg/kg. Of the approximately 50 dose-escalation patients, hepatocellular carcinoma was present in about 20, melanoma in approximately 15, renal cell carcinoma in 9 and head and neck cancer in 9. A male proportion of around 81% and a mean age of around 60 years, ranging from 23 to 79, were recorded for the dose-escalation cohort. Study-wide conclusions, independent of this receptor: The antigen specificity of the clonally expanded peripheral T cells was not determined. After ivuxolimab, expanded clones were on average more numerous among CD8+ T cells than among CD4+ T cells. In partial responders in the 0.1-3.0 mg/kg groups, normalized peripheral clonal expansion was found to be among the lowest, especially among CD8+ T cells. Low levels of normalized T-cell clonal expansion were also seen in some patients who did not respond. At doses of 0.1 to 3.0 mg/kg, clonal expansion of both CD4+ and CD8+ blood T cells was observed from baseline to week 6.

Patients with autoimmune disease history or receiving systemic immunosuppression were excluded from the trial. Peripheral blood for TCR sequencing was collected from all dose cohorts at baseline, on cycle 4 day 1, and on cycle 7 day 1. Samples were obtained from an open-label, multicenter, first-in-human phase I dose-escalation trial of ivuxolimab. The trial enrolled adults with locally advanced or metastatic head and neck squamous cell, hepatocellular, melanoma or renal cell carcinoma. CD4+ and CD8+ T cells were sorted separately from peripheral blood before TCR sequencing. For sequencing of the TCRbeta CDR3 region, genomic DNA was extracted from the sorted cells. The immunoSEQ Assay was used to sequence the TCRbeta CDR3 regions. This immuneACCESS table, as held by TCRdb, lists in-frame sequences with V and J called but not all clones. Of the missing ones, under half trace to an unresolved V gene in checked studies; the others have no known cause. Here the sample has over 70,000 clones; 70% to 90% occur a single time. In total, the top ten clones hold 6.5% to 9% of the sample.

As encoded in the germline V gene, CDR1 is KGHSY while CDR2 is FQNENV. The junction shows trimming of 0 bases on V and 1 base on J, plus 7 bases between the germline ends. Spanning cysteine to phenylalanine, the CDR3 consists of 14 amino acids. CDR3 DNA only is kept here, 42 bases in frame from base 1. The rearrangement joined TRBV16 to TRBJ2-7; the D gene is unclear. This TCR was recovered from an adult with an advanced solid tumor such as melanoma, head and neck, liver or kidney cancer. The input for sequencing was CD4+ or CD8+ T cells sorted from blood, taken in a trial of the OX40 agonist ivuxolimab. The DNA sequence is as follows: TGTGCCAGCAGCCAATCGGCGCTTTCCTACGAGCAGTACTTC. This encodes CASSQSALSYEQYF. The reference TRBV16 and TRBJ2-7 proteins fill in what lies around the CDR3, so the full variable domain reads GEEVAQTPKHLVRGEGQKAKLYCAPIKGHSYVFWYQQVLKNEFKFLISFQNENVFDETGMPKERFSAKCLPNSPCSLEIQATKLEDSAVYFCASSQSALSYEQYFGPGTRLTVT.